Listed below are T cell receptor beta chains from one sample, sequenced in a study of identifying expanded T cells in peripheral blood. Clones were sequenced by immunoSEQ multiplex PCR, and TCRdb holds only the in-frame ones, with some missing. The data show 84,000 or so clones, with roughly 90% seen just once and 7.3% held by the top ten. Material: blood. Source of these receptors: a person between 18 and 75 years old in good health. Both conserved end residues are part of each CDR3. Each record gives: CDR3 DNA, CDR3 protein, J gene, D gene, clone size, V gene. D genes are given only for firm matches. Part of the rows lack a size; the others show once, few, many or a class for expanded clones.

CDR3 DNA: TGTGCCAGCTCACCGACCGGCGGGAGTATAACAGATACGCAGTATTTT; CDR3 protein: CASSPTGGSITDTQYF; J gene: TRBJ2-3; D gene: TRBD2; clone size: -; V gene: TRBV18
CDR3 DNA: TGTGCCAGCGGGACGTACGAGCAGTACTTC; CDR3 protein: CASGTYEQYF; J gene: TRBJ2-7; D gene: -; clone size: -; V gene: TRBV7-2
CDR3 DNA: TGCGCCAGCAGCTTCCGGGACAGCCTCGGCGAGCAGTACTTC; CDR3 protein: CASSFRDSLGEQYF; J gene: TRBJ2-7; D gene: TRBD1; clone size: -; V gene: TRBV5-1
CDR3 DNA: TGTGCCACCAGCAGCCGCCAGACCGGGACAGGGGGTCTTCAGTACTTC; CDR3 protein: CATSSRQTGTGGLQYF; J gene: TRBJ2-4; D gene: TRBD1; clone size: -; V gene: TRBV15
CDR3 DNA: TGTGCCTGGAGTTCCTCGGACAGGGAGGATCAGCCCCAGCATTTT; CDR3 protein: CAWSSSDREDQPQHF; J gene: TRBJ1-5; D gene: TRBD1; clone size: -; V gene: TRBV30
CDR3 DNA: TGTGCCAGCACCCTGAGGCCAGGGCCATTGAACACTGAAGCTTTCTTT; CDR3 protein: CASTLRPGPLNTEAFF; J gene: TRBJ1-1; D gene: -; clone size: -; V gene: TRBV7-8
CDR3 DNA: TGTGCCAGCAGCTTGGGGGAGGGCTATGGCTACACCTTC; CDR3 protein: CASSLGEGYGYTF; J gene: TRBJ1-2; D gene: -; clone size: -; V gene: TRBV5-6
CDR3 DNA: TGTGCCAGCTCACCACCTATGGGACAGGGTTACAATGAGCAGTTCTTC; CDR3 protein: CASSPPMGQGYNEQFF; J gene: TRBJ2-1; D gene: TRBD1; clone size: -; V gene: TRBV18
CDR3 DNA: TGTGCCAGCAGCTTAGGGCAGGGGTGGGATTCACCCCTCCACTTT; CDR3 protein: CASSLGQGWDSPLHF; J gene: TRBJ1-6; D gene: -; clone size: -; V gene: TRBV13
CDR3 DNA: TGTGCCAGCAGCTTAAACCCGGGAGGAGGCTACGAGCAGTACTTC; CDR3 protein: CASSLNPGGGYEQYF; J gene: TRBJ2-7; D gene: TRBD2; clone size: -; V gene: TRBV11-2
CDR3 DNA: TGTGCCAGCAGCTTGGGACAGGGGAGTATCTGGAGCACTGAAGCTTTCTTT; CDR3 protein: CASSLGQGSIWSTEAFF; J gene: TRBJ1-1; D gene: TRBD1; clone size: -; V gene: TRBV11-3
CDR3 DNA: TGTGCCTGGAGCCGGGCAGGGGGTCGGACCCAGTACTTC; CDR3 protein: CAWSRAGGRTQYF; J gene: TRBJ2-5; D gene: TRBD1; clone size: -; V gene: TRBV30
CDR3 DNA: TGTGCCAGTAGATTTAGCTTGGTCGGGGCTCAGCCCCAGCATTTT; CDR3 protein: CASRFSLVGAQPQHF; J gene: TRBJ1-5; D gene: -; clone size: -; V gene: TRBV19
CDR3 DNA: TGTGCCACCAAACCATCCGTAGGGTCAGTTCTCTCGGCTTTCTTT; CDR3 protein: CATKPSVGSVLSAFF; J gene: TRBJ1-1; D gene: -; clone size: once; V gene: TRBV27
CDR3 DNA: TGCGCCAGCAGACCCCGGGACGGTGAAGAGACCCAGTACTTC; CDR3 protein: CASRPRDGEETQYF; J gene: TRBJ2-5; D gene: -; clone size: -; V gene: TRBV5-1
CDR3 DNA: TGTGCCAGCTCAGGAGGGATCAACACTGAAGCTTTCTTT; CDR3 protein: CASSGGINTEAFF; J gene: TRBJ1-1; D gene: -; clone size: -; V gene: TRBV18
CDR3 DNA: TGTGCCAGCAGCTATAGCGGGAGAGGTGAGCAGTTCTTC; CDR3 protein: CASSYSGRGEQFF; J gene: TRBJ2-1; D gene: TRBD2; clone size: -; V gene: TRBV7-3
CDR3 DNA: TGTGCCAGCAGTGTCGGCAATGAGCAGTTCTTC; CDR3 protein: CASSVGNEQFF; J gene: TRBJ2-1; D gene: -; clone size: -; V gene: TRBV6-1
CDR3 DNA: TGTGCCAGCAGCTTAGCCGCAAACACCGGGGAGCTGTTTTTT; CDR3 protein: CASSLAANTGELFF; J gene: TRBJ2-2; D gene: -; clone size: -; V gene: TRBV7-9
CDR3 DNA: TGTGCCAGCAGCGTAAGGTGGGACACTGAAGCTTTCTTT; CDR3 protein: CASSVRWDTEAFF; J gene: TRBJ1-1; D gene: -; clone size: once; V gene: TRBV9
CDR3 DNA: TGTGCCAGCAGTGACTCGGCGACCCAGTACTTC; CDR3 protein: CASSDSATQYF; J gene: TRBJ2-5; D gene: -; clone size: -; V gene: TRBV2
CDR3 DNA: TGTGCCAGCAGCCCATACGGCGCGAGGTCGGGTGAAGCTTTCTTT; CDR3 protein: CASSPYGARSGEAFF; J gene: TRBJ1-1; D gene: -; clone size: -; V gene: TRBV11-3
CDR3 DNA: TGTGCCAGCAGCTTAGATTATCGGTCAGCAAATGGCTACACCTTC; CDR3 protein: CASSLDYRSANGYTF; J gene: TRBJ1-2; D gene: -; clone size: -; V gene: TRBV7-9
CDR3 DNA: TGCGCCAGCAGTCAACAGGGGGGTCAGCCCCAGCATTTT; CDR3 protein: CASSQQGGQPQHF; J gene: TRBJ1-5; D gene: TRBD1; clone size: -; V gene: TRBV4-1
CDR3 DNA: TGTGCCAGTACGGGTCCACAGGGAAATCAGCCCCAGCATTTT; CDR3 protein: CASTGPQGNQPQHF; J gene: TRBJ1-5; D gene: -; clone size: -; V gene: TRBV19
CDR3 DNA: TGTGCCAGCAGCTTATTTGAGGGGCACGCACCCCTCCACTTT; CDR3 protein: CASSLFEGHAPLHF; J gene: TRBJ1-6; D gene: -; clone size: -; V gene: TRBV11-2
CDR3 DNA: TGTGCCACCAGAGGTGGGGGCATTTACGAGCAGTACTTC; CDR3 protein: CATRGGGIYEQYF; J gene: TRBJ2-7; D gene: -; clone size: once; V gene: TRBV15
CDR3 DNA: TGTGCCAGCAGCTTAGATGGTGGCGACGAGCAGTACTTC; CDR3 protein: CASSLDGGDEQYF; J gene: TRBJ2-7; D gene: -; clone size: -; V gene: TRBV11-2
CDR3 DNA: TGCGCCAGCAGCTTGGCCTCTGGATCCTACGAGCAGTACTTC; CDR3 protein: CASSLASGSYEQYF; J gene: TRBJ2-7; D gene: -; clone size: once; V gene: TRBV5-1
CDR3 DNA: TGTGCCCTAGGACAGACTCACACTGAAGCTTTCTTT; CDR3 protein: CALGQTHTEAFF; J gene: TRBJ1-1; D gene: -; clone size: -; V gene: TRBV30
CDR3 DNA: TGTGCCAGCAGTGAAGAGAACACCATATATTTT; CDR3 protein: CASSEENTIYF; J gene: TRBJ1-3; D gene: -; clone size: -; V gene: TRBV2
CDR3 DNA: TGTGCCAGCGGGGCGGGACAGGGCCGCACAGATACGCAGTATTTT; CDR3 protein: CASGAGQGRTDTQYF; J gene: TRBJ2-3; D gene: TRBD1; clone size: -; V gene: TRBV2
CDR3 DNA: TGTGCCAGCAGCACGACAGGGGGCATCTACGAGCAGTACTTC; CDR3 protein: CASSTTGGIYEQYF; J gene: TRBJ2-7; D gene: TRBD1; clone size: -; V gene: TRBV9
CDR3 DNA: TGTGCCTGGAGCGAGGGGGGACAGGGAAATTACGAGCAGTACTTC; CDR3 protein: CAWSEGGQGNYEQYF; J gene: TRBJ2-7; D gene: TRBD1; clone size: -; V gene: TRBV30
CDR3 DNA: TGTGCCTGGAGCCCGGACCTTCCGAAGAATACCTTC; CDR3 protein: CAWSPDLPKNTF; J gene: TRBJ1-2; D gene: -; clone size: -; V gene: TRBV30
CDR3 DNA: TGCGCCAGCAGCCCCTCCTTAGGGTCCTACCAAGAGACCCAGTACTTC; CDR3 protein: CASSPSLGSYQETQYF; J gene: TRBJ2-5; D gene: -; clone size: -; V gene: TRBV5-1
CDR3 DNA: TGTGCCAGCAGCTTGGGCGCAGCGGGGGGGCGTTTCCACAATGAGCAGTTCTTC; CDR3 protein: CASSLGAAGGRFHNEQFF; J gene: TRBJ2-1; D gene: TRBD2; clone size: once; V gene: TRBV5-6